The 10 T cell receptor beta chains given below trace back to one sample, sequenced in a study of OX40 agonist ivuxolimab in advanced cancers. Using immunoSEQ multiplex PCR, the repertoire was profiled, and TCRdb retains in-frame clones only, with some absent. The sample carries approximately 91,000 clones, around 85% recorded once. This sample comprised CD4+ or CD8+ T cells sorted from blood, obtained in a trial of the OX40 agonist ivuxolimab. All receptors come from an adult with an advanced solid tumor such as melanoma, head and neck, liver or kidney cancer.

The rearrangement uses TRBV5-1 and TRBJ2-2; 9 positions match TRBD1. V was clipped by 8 bases and J by 2 bases; unmatched bases: 7. Germline V CDR1 and CDR2: SGHRS, YFSETQ. The CDR3 spans 15 residues. The CDR3 here is CASSQGAQNTGELFF. The DNA of the CDR3 is TGCGCCAGTTCACAGGGGGCTCAAAACACCGGGGAGCTGTTTTTT.

This chain links TRBV6-6 with TRBJ1-4; D is perhaps TRBD1 (5 bases). CDR1 and CDR2 (germline): MNHNY, SVGAGI (reference sequence). V was pared by 5 bases and J by 7 bases, with 14 bases between. The length of the CDR3 is 14 residues. CDR3 sequence reads: CASSLGEQIEKLFF. The CDR3 nucleotides are TGTGCCAGCAGTCTGGGGGAACAGATTGAAAAACTGTTTTTT.

The chain recombines TRBV15 with TRBJ1-2, with 9 nucleotides matching TRBD1. The trim removed 0 bases at V and 6 bases at J, leaving 8 bases unmatched. Germline CDR1 LNHNV, CDR2 YYDKDF (reference sequence). The CDR3 covers 16 residues. CDR3 bases: TGTGCCACCAGCAGAGATTATGAAGGGACAGGGAATGGCTACACCTTC. Amino acid sequence: CATSRDYEGTGNGYTF.

This sequence joins TRBV6-5 and TRBJ1-2, with 9 bases identical to TRBD1. Germline CDR1 is MNHEY and CDR2 is SVGAGI. The ends lost 7 bases at V and 5 bases at J; junction bases unmatched: 8. The CDR3 is 14 amino acids. Here the CDR3 reads CASTHRGRGYGYTF. CDR3 sequence (DNA): TGTGCCAGCACTCACAGGGGGCGGGGATATGGCTACACCTTC.

This chain uses TRBV10-3 with TRBJ2-3; D uncertain. Germline V gene lookup returns CDR1 ENHRY and CDR2 SYGVKD. The CDR3 is made up of 15 amino acids. Trimming cost V 4 bases and J 4 bases, with 15 bases left between them. The CDR3, as DNA: TGTGCCATCAGTGTGTCGGAGTCTTGGGCAGATACGCAGTATTTT. It translates to CAISVSESWADTQYF.

The chain employs TRBV14 and TRBJ1-4, with D perhaps matching TRBD1 (5 bases). The CDR3 runs to 15 residues. Germline V lookup: CDR1 SGHDN, CDR2 FVKESK. With 8 bases removed from V and 5 bases from J, the gap between germline ends came to 18 bases. CDR3 sequence reads: CASAQLGDRNEKLFF. The CDR3 DNA is TGTGCCAGCGCCCAGTTGGGGGACCGGAATGAAAAACTGTTTTTT. Together with reference TRBV14 and TRBJ1-4, the CDR3 gives the full variable domain: EAGVTQFPSHSVIEKGQTVTLRCDPISGHDNLYWYRRVMGKEIKFLLHFVKESKQDESGMPNNRFLAERTGGTYSTLKVQPAELEDSGVYFCASAQLGDRNEKLFFGSGTQLSVL.

This rearrangement joins TRBV7-2 to TRBJ1-6, with D hard to call. Per germline, CDR1 SGHTA and CDR2 FQGNSA. With 5 bases removed from V and 7 bases from J, the gap between germline ends came to 12 bases. The CDR3 totals 14 residues. The CDR3 bases are TGTGCCAGCAGCCCTCGGATGGGAAATTCACCCCTCCACTTT. Translating gives CASSPRMGNSPLHF.

This clone has a handful of counts. The J gene is TRBJ1-1, the V gene TRBV29-1; the D is unclear. The germline V gene has CDR1 SQVTM and CDR2 ANQGSEA. The germline V and J ends were trimmed by 3 bases and 1 base, with 6 bases remaining between them. This CDR3 has 12 residues. CDR3: CSVEYGNTEAFF. CDR3 in DNA: TGCAGCGTTGAGTATGGGAACACTGAAGCTTTCTTT.

The chain is built from TRBV14 and TRBJ2-7; D is unclear. Germline-derived CDR1 and CDR2 are SGHDN and FVKESK. V was clipped by 4 bases and J by 2 bases, with 9 bases between them. CDR3 length: 13 amino acids. The CDR3 DNA reads TGTGCCAGCAGCCGGACGGCCGCCTACGAGCAGTACTTC. Residues: CASSRTAAYEQYF.

V gene TRBV5-4 combines with J gene TRBJ2-7; D may be TRBD1 or TRBD2 (5 bases each). The CDR3 is 12 residues long. The germline CDR1 and CDR2 sequences are SGHNT and YYREEE (reference sequence). Trimming removed 3 bases from V and 6 bases from J, with 10 bases in between. CDR3 region: CASSSTGLEQYF. Here the CDR3 DNA reads TGTGCCAGCAGCTCCACGGGGCTCGAGCAGTACTTC.